This T cell receptor beta chain was obtained from a study of PD-1 blockade in classical Hodgkin lymphoma. General study points: Possible causes of repertoire differences, disease activity or prior therapy, remain undefined. Healthy donors reportedly exceeded newly diagnosed patients in baseline TCR diversity.

In the case of this clone: As yet, its antigen is unknown.

Relapse was seen in all patients after autologous stem cell transplantation, and brentuximab vedotin exposure was variable. Complete response, partial response or progressive disease was recorded as best response. Libraries were prepared by immunoSEQ multiplex PCR; TCRdb keeps only in-frame clonotypes and omits some of them. This table has some 14,000 clones, about 88% appearing once. The sample in question was peripheral blood mononuclear cells (PBMCs), obtained at baseline. The TCR was taken from a human donor with classical Hodgkin lymphoma.

CDR3 loop: CASSFRGGFNTDTQYF. As DNA, the CDR3 is TGTGCCAGCAGCTTTCGCGGGGGTTTTAACACAGATACGCAGTATTTT. This chain links TRBV5-6 with TRBJ2-3, with 7 nucleotides matching TRBD2. The V and J ends lost 2 bases and 2 bases, in that order; junction bases with no gene match: 8. This CDR3 is built from 16 residues. CDR1 is SGHDT, CDR2 YYEEEE, per germline. The full variable domain, rest sourced from reference TRBV5-6 and TRBJ2-3, is DAGVTQSPTHLIKTRGQQVTLRCSPKSGHDTVSWYQQALGQGPQFIFQYYEEEERQRGNFPDRFSGHQFPNYSSELNVNALLLGDSALYLCASSFRGGFNTDTQYFGPGTRLTVL.